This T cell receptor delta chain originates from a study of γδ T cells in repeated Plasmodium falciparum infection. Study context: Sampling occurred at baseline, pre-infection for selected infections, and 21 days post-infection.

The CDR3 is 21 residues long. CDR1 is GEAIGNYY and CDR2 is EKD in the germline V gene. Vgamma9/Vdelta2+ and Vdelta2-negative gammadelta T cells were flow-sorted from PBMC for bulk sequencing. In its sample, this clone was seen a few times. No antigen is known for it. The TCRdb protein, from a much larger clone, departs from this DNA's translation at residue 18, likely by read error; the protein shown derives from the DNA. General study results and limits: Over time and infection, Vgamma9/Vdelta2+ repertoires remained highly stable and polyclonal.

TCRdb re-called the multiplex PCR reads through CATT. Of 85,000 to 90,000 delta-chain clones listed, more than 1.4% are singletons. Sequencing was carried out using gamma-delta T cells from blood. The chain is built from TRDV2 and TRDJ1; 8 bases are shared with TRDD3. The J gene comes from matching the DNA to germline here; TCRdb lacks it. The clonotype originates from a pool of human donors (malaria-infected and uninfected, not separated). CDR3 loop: CACDTVPGAGGGTGSTDRLIF. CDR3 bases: TGTGCCTGTGACACCGTTCCCGGTGCTGGGGGAGGAACGGGTAGCACCGATAGACTCATCTTT.